The 19 T cell receptor beta chains in this list originate from one sample, sequenced in a study of blood T cells in healthy people across ages (dated by TCRdb to about 2015). Library generation was performed with 5' RACE. The sequencer listed for this sample is Illumina HiSeq 2500. A second PCR of roughly 6 to 12 cycles was performed with a sample-barcoded 5' primer and a J-beta primer mix. TCRdb trimmed the raw reads at Q25, called clones with MiXCR and kept productive beta chains. A single entry per CDR3 protein holds the most common genes and DNA from its merged rows. In all, the sample holds 800,000 or so distinct CDR3 sequences, and roughly 25% of those were seen once. Of the sample, approximately 3.7% is held by the ten largest clones. These data were also reused for a study on T cells of mothers and their children.

The sample was blood. Receptors originate from a boy between 10 and 17 years old in good health.

This clonotype has just a few counts. The chain combines TRBV5-1 with TRBJ2-7, with TRBD1 identical over 7 bases. This CDR3 contains 16 residues. Germline V gene sequence: CDR1 SGHRS, CDR2 YFSETQ. The ends lost 6 bases at V and 2 bases at J; junction bases unmatched: 14. The CDR3 spells CASTLNSGQLTYEQYF. The CDR3 nucleotides are TGCGCCAGCACCCTCAATTCGGGACAGCTAACCTACGAGCAGTACTTC.

The chain couples TRBV4-3 to TRBJ2-5; 8 bases agree with TRBD2. V trimming: 4 bases; J trimming: 6 bases; junction bases outside the gene matches: 7. The germline V gene has CDR1 LGHNA and CDR2 YSLEER. The CDR3 spans 14 residues. The CDR3 protein is CASSPGTRTQTQYF. The CDR3 nucleotides are TGCGCCAGCAGCCCGGGGACTAGAACTCAGACCCAGTACTTC.

This rearrangement joins TRBV18 to TRBJ2-3; 9 bases align to TRBD1. Germline CDR1 and CDR2: KGHSH and LQKENI. The length of the CDR3 is 16 residues. Trimming took 2 bases from V and 6 from J; bases not matched to a gene: 9. CDR3 loop: CASSPEPTGGWDTQYF. CDR3 DNA: TGTGCCAGCTCACCAGAACCGACAGGGGGTTGGGATACGCAGTATTTT.

This clonotype was picked up many times. The CDR3 reads CSVEQDYEQYF. CDR3 sequence (DNA): TGCAGCGTTGAACAGGACTACGAGCAGTACTTC. J is TRBJ2-7 and V is TRBV29-1; D not certain. CDR1 and CDR2 from the germline V gene are SQVTM and ANQGSEA. The CDR3 spans 11 residues. V shed 2 bases and J shed 3 bases, with 5 bases lying between them.

The chain couples TRBV29-1 to TRBJ2-1, with 12 bases that match TRBD2. CDR3 length: 15 residues. Germline V gene data show CDR1 as SQVTM and CDR2 as ANQGSEA. Trimming took 0 bases from V and 9 from J; bases not matched to a gene: 6. The CDR3 region has the DNA TGCAGCGTTGAAGATCTAGGACTAGCGGGATCTGAGCAGTTCTTC. It is translated as CSVEDLGLAGSEQFF.

In this sample, this clonotype turned up a few times. The V and J genes are TRBV12-3 or TRBV12-4 and TRBJ1-4; D is undetermined. The CDR3 sequence is 14 residues long. V was pared by 2 bases and J by 4 bases, with 8 bases between. This chain's CDR3 is CASSLYSDNEKLFF. The DNA of the CDR3 is TGTGCCAGCAGTTTATACAGTGATAATGAAAAACTGTTTTTT.

This clonotype has a handful of counts. CDR3 nucleotide sequence: TGTGCCACCAGTGACCCCAGGGGAGGAAGCACAGATACGCAGTATTTT. Translating gives CATSDPRGGSTDTQYF. The gene calls are TRBV24-1 and TRBJ2-3; either TRBD1 or TRBD2 may fit D (6 bases each). The CDR3 contains 16 residues. CDR1 and CDR2 from the germline V gene are KGHDR and SFDVKD. The V and J ends lost 4 bases and 0 bases respectively, with 13 bases between them.

This clonotype was detected a few times. V gene TRBV12-3 or TRBV12-4 combines with J gene TRBJ2-3; 7 bases map to TRBD1. The CDR3 is 14 amino acids. V shed 0 bases and J 13 bases; nucleotides not matched to a gene: 10. Here the CDR3 DNA reads TGTGCCAGCAGTTTAGCGTCCGAGGGACAGTTAGAGTATTTT. It translates to CASSLASEGQLEYF.

The chain links TRBV6-1 to TRBJ2-2, with D unresolved. Germline CDR1 reads MNHNS; CDR2 reads SASEGT. This CDR3 is 16 amino acids long. The ends were cut back, 3 bases at V and 3 bases at J, with 14 bases in the middle. The CDR3 region has the DNA TGTGCCAGCAGTGACCCCCGACGGACCCACACCGGGGAGCTGTTTTTT. As protein: CASSDPRRTHTGELFF.

The chain links TRBV29-1 to TRBJ1-2, with D maybe TRBD1 (5 bases). This CDR3 region has 13 residues. The V and J ends lost 1 base and 4 bases respectively, with 10 bases between them. Germline assignment: CDR1 SQVTM and CDR2 ANQGSEA. CDR3 in amino acids: CSVEGSGTYGYTF. The DNA for the CDR3 is TGCAGCGTTGAAGGTTCAGGGACCTATGGCTACACCTTC.

This clonotype was seen more than once but under ten times. The genes are TRBV6-6 and TRBJ1-2; possible D gene TRBD1, 5 bases. Germline values: CDR1 MNHNY, CDR2 SVGAGI (reference sequence). CDR3 length equals 13 residues. V was clipped by 5 bases and J by 6 bases, with 13 bases between them. Written as DNA, the CDR3 is TGTGCCAGCAGTGAGGGGTCTGAGGATGGCTACACCTTC. It codes for CASSEGSEDGYTF.

This clonotype was recorded a few times. A read error is likely, as this CDR3 ends without the conserved phenylalanine or tryptophan. This rearrangement joins TRBV24-1 to TRBJ2-1; 14 bases are a match to TRBD2. Germline CDR1 and CDR2: KGHDR and SFDVKD. The CDR3 covers 16 residues. The V segment lost 2 bases and the J segment 8 bases; nucleotides outside the gene matches: 4. DNA for the CDR3: TGTGCCACCAGTGATTGGGGGACTAGCGGGAGTGATGAGCAGTTCCTC. It translates to CATSDWGTSGSDEQFL.

This sequence joins TRBV5-1 and TRBJ2-5; possible D gene TRBD1, 5 bases. The DNA matches TRBJ2-7 better at its end, which makes the J call doubtful. This CDR3 comprises 14 residues. Germline V gene sequence: CDR1 SGHRS, CDR2 YFSETQ. The CDR3 DNA follows: TGCGCCAGCAGCTTGGAGCCAGGGTTGGTCGAGCAGTACTTC. This sequence encodes CASSLEPGLVEQYF.

The rearrangement links TRBV20-1 to TRBJ1-1, with 7 bases fitting TRBD1. Unmatched junction bases numbered 6, after V lost 1 base and J lost 1 base. The germline gives CDR1 DFQATT, CDR2 SNEGSKA (reference sequence). CDR3 size: 15 residues. The CDR3 is CSARGQGEKNTEAFF. The CDR3 bases are TGCAGTGCTAGAGGACAGGGAGAGAAGAACACTGAAGCTTTCTTT.

The gene calls are TRBV6-1 and TRBJ2-7, with TRBD2 identical over 13 bases. J lost 2 bases, V lost 11 bases, and 3 bases had no gene match. The length of the CDR3 is 13 residues. Germline V gives CDR1 MNHNS, CDR2 SASEGT. The CDR3 here is CAGGLAGAYEQYF. CDR3 nucleotide sequence: TGTGCCGGAGGACTAGCGGGAGCCTACGAGCAGTACTTC.

V usage is TRBV7-2 and J usage is TRBJ2-5; 7 bases match TRBD1. V lost 2 bases and J lost 2; bases outside the gene matches: 5. CDR3 size: 15 residues. From germline, CDR1 is SGHTA and CDR2 FQGNSA. CDR3: CASSLWDSSQETQYF. CDR3 bases: TGTGCCAGCAGCTTATGGGACAGCAGTCAAGAGACCCAGTACTTC.

In its sample, this clonotype was seen a few times. The chain recombines TRBV7-6 with TRBJ2-7; D is unresolved. This CDR3 has 13 residues. The V end was cut by 3 bases, the J end by 6 bases, with 12 bases between. Looked up from germline, CDR1 is SGHVS and CDR2 is FNYEAQ. CDR3 amino acids: CASSFENESEQYF. Written as DNA, the CDR3 is TGTGCCAGCAGCTTCGAGAACGAAAGCGAGCAGTACTTC.

The table lists this clonotype with a few counts. The chain joins TRBV7-9 to TRBJ2-5; D may be TRBD1 or TRBD2 (7 bases each). V shed 2 bases and J shed 3 bases, with 13 bases lying between them. Germline CDR1 is SEHNR and CDR2 is FQNEAQ (reference sequence). The length of the CDR3 is 15 residues. CDR3 sequence: CASSLRGGTEETQYF. CDR3 DNA: TGTGCCAGCAGCTTAAGGGGGGGGACAGAAGAGACCCAGTACTTC.

This clonotype has only one observation. The chain links TRBV20-1 to TRBJ2-5; 8 bases fit TRBD2. The J call could be wrong; TRBJ2-1 is a better fit for the DNA end. This CDR3 has 14 amino acids. CDR1 DFQATT and CDR2 SNEGSKA come from the germline V gene (reference sequence). CDR3 protein: CSARRGLAGDEQFF. CDR3 sequence (DNA): TGCAGTGCTAGAAGAGGTCTAGCGGGCGATGAGCAGTTCTTC.